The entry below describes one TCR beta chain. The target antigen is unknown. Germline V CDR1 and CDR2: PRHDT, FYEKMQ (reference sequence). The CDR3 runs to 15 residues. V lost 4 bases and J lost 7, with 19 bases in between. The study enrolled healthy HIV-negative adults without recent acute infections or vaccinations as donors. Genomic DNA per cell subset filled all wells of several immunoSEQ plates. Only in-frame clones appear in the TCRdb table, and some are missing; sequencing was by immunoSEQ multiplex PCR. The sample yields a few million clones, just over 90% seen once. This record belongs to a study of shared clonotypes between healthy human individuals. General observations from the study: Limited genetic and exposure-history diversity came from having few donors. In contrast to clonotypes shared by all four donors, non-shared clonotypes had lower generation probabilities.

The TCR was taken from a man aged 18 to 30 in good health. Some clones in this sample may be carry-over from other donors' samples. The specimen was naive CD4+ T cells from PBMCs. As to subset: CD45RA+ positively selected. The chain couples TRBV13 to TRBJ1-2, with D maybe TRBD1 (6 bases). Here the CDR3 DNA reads TGTGCCAGCAGCTCAGCAGGAATGGGGGCGCTTGGCTACACCTTC. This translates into CASSSAGMGALGYTF.